These 3 T cell receptor beta chains came from one sample sequenced in a study of technical replicates of blood from four donors. Repertoires were generated with immunoSEQ multiplex PCR, while TCRdb's copy carries only in-frame clones and drops some. The sample shows approximately 88,000 clones, roughly 96% of them seen only once. The sequencing sample was made of T cells isolated from PBMCs. The receptors here all came from a human donor in good health.

The chain uses TRBV4-1 and TRBJ2-2, with D tentatively TRBD2 (5 bases). The V end was cut by 4 bases, the J end by 3 bases, with 12 bases between. The CDR3 spans 15 residues. CDR1 and CDR2 from the germline V gene are MGHRA and YSYEKL. CDR3: CASSPRAVYTGELFF. The CDR3 nucleotides are TGCGCCAGCAGCCCCCGAGCGGTTTACACCGGGGAGCTGTTTTTT.

J is TRBJ2-5 and V is TRBV18; D is perhaps TRBD1 (6 bases). This CDR3 is built from 13 residues. The germline CDR1 and CDR2 sequences are KGHSH and LQKENI. Between the trimmed V and J ends, which lost 4 bases and 3 bases, there was a span of 9 bases. This chain's CDR3 is CASSRYREETQYF. The DNA of the CDR3 is TGTGCCAGCTCACGTTACAGGGAAGAGACCCAGTACTTC.

V and J are TRBV29-1 and TRBJ2-2, with 7 bases lining up with TRBD2. V lost 6 bases, J lost 7 bases, and 11 bases stayed unmatched. This CDR3 has 14 residues. Germline loops: CDR1 SQVTM, CDR2 ANQGSEA. In DNA form, the CDR3 reads TGCAGCGTCCCTTCGCGGGAGATAAACGGGGAGCTGTTTTTT. This translates into CSVPSREINGELFF.